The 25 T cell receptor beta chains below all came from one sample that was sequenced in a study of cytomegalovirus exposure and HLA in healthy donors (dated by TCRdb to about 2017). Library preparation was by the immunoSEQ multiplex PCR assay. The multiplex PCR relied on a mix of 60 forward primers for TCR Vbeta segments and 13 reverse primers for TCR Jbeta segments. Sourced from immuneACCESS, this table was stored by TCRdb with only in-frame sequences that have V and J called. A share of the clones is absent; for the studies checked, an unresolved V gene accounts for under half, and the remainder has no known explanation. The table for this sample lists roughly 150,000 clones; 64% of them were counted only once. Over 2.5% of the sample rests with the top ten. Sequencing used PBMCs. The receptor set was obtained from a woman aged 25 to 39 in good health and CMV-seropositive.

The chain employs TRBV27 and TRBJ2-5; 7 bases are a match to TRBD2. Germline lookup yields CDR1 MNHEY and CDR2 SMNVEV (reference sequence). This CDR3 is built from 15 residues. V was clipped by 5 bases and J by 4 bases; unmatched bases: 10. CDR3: CASSPRLAGGETQYF. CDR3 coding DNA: TGTGCCAGCAGTCCGCGACTAGCTGGTGGAGAGACCCAGTACTTC.

This CDR3 reads CASSYSRLAGSYEQYF. The CDR3, as DNA: TGTGCCAGCAGTTACTCCCGACTAGCGGGGTCCTACGAGCAGTACTTC. The V and J genes are TRBV6-5 and TRBJ2-7, with 11 bases matching TRBD2. The CDR3 has 16 amino acids. Trimming removed 0 bases from V and 1 base from J; junction bases left unmatched: 2. Germline V lookup: CDR1 MNHEY, CDR2 SVGAGI.

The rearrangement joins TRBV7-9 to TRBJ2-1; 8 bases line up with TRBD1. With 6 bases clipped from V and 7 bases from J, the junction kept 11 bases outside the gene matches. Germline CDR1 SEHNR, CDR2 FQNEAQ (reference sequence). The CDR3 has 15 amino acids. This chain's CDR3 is CASSTDRVEMNEQFF. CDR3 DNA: TGTGCCAGCAGTACGGACAGGGTCGAAATGAATGAGCAGTTCTTC.

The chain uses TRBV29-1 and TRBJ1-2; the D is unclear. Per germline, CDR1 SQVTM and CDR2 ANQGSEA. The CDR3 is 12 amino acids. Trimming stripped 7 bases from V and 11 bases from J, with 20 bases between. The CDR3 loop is CSDMQPPSSYTF. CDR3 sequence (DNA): TGCAGCGATATGCAACCGCCGTCGAGTTACACCTTC.

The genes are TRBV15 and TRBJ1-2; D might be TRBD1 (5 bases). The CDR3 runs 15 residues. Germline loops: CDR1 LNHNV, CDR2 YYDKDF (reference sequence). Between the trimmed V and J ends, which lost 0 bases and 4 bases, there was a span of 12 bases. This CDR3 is CATSRDRGETYGYTF. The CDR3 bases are TGTGCCACCAGCAGAGATCGGGGGGAGACCTATGGCTACACCTTC.

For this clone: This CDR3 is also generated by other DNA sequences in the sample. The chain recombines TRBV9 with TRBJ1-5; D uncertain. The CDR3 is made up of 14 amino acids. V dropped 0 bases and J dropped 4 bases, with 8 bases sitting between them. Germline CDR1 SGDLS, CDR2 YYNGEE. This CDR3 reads CASSVGSGNQPQHF. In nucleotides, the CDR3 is TGTGCCAGCAGCGTAGGATCGGGGAATCAGCCCCAGCATTTT. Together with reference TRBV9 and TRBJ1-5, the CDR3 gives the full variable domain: DSGVTQTPKHLITATGQRVTLRCSPRSGDLSVYWYQQSLDQGLQFLIQYYNGEERAKGNILERFSAQQFPDLHSELNLSSLELGDSALYFCASSVGSGNQPQHFGDGTRLSIL.

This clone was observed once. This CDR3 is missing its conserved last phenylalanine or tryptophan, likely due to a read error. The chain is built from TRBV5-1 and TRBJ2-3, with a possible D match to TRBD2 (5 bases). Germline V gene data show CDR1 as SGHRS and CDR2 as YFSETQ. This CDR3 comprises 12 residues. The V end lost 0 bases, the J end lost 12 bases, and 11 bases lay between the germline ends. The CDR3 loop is CASSLGLSYQYL. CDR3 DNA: TGCGCCAGCAGCTTGGGACTATCTTACCAGTATCTT.

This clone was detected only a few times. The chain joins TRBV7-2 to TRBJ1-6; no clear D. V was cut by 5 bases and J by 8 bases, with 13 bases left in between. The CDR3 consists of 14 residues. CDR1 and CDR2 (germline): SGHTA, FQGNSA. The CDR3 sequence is CASSGGPRDSPLHF. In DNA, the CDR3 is TGTGCCAGCAGCGGAGGCCCTCGGGATTCACCCCTCCACTTT.

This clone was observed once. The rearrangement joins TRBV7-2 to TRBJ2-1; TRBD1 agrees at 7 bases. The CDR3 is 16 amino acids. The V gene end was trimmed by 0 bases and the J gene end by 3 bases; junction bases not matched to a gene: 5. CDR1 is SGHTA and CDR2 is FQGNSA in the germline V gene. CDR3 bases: TGTGCCAGCAGCTTAGCCGGGTCAGGGGGCTACAATGAGCAGTTCTTC. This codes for CASSLAGSGGYNEQFF. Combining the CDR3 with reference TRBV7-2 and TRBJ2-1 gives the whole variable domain GAGVSQSPSNKVTEKGKDVELRCDPISGHTALYWYRQSLGQGLEFLIYFQGNSAPDKSGLPSDRFSAERTGGSVSTLTIQRTQQEDSAVYLCASSLAGSGGYNEQFFGPGTRLTVL.

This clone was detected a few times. Written as DNA, the CDR3 is TGTGCCAGCAGGCAGGGCGCGAACACCGGGGAGCTGTTTTTT. This translates into CASRQGANTGELFF. The V call is TRBV11-3, the J call TRBJ2-2, with D possibly matching TRBD1 (5 bases). The CDR3 sequence is 14 residues long. V was shortened by 6 bases and J by 0 bases, with 8 bases between the two germline ends. CDR1 is SGHNT, CDR2 YENEEA, per germline. The entire variable domain, with the rest obtained from reference TRBV11-3 and TRBJ2-2, is as follows: EAGVVQSPRYKIIEKKQPVAFWCNPISGHNTLYWYLQNLGQGPELLIRYENEEAVDDSQLPKDRFSAERLKGVDSTLKIQPAELGDSAVYLCASRQGANTGELFFGEGSRLTVL.

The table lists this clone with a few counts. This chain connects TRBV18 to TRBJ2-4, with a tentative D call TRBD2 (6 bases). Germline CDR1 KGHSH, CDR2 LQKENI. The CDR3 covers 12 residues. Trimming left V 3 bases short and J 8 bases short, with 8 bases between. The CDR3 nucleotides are TGTGCCAGCTCACCGTGGGGGGACATTCAGTACTTC. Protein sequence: CASSPWGDIQYF.

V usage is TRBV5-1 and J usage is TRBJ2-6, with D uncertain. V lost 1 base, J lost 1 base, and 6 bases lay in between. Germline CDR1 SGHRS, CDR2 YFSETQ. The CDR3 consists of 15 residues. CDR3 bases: TGCGCCAGCAGCTTGTCAGAATCTGGGGCCAACGTCCTGACTTTC. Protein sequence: CASSLSESGANVLTF.

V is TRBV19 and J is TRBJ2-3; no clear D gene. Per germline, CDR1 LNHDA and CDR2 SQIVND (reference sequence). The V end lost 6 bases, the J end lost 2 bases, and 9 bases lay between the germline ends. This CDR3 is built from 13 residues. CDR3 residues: CASSAVFTDTQYF. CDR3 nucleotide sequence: TGTGCCAGTAGCGCGGTCTTCACAGATACGCAGTATTTT.

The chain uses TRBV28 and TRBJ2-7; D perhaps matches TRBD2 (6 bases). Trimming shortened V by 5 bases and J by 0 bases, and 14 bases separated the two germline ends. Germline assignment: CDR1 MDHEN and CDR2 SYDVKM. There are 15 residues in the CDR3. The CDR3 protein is CASSPSGLRSYEQYF. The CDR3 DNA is TGTGCCAGCAGTCCATCGGGACTCCGCTCCTACGAGCAGTACTTC.

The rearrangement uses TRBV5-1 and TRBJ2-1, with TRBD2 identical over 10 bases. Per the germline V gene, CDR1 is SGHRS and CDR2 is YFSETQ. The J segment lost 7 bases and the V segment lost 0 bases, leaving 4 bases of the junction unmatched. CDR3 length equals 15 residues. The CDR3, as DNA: TGCGCCAGCAGCTTGGAAGCGGGGGGGCGAAATGAGCAGTTCTTC. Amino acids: CASSLEAGGRNEQFF.

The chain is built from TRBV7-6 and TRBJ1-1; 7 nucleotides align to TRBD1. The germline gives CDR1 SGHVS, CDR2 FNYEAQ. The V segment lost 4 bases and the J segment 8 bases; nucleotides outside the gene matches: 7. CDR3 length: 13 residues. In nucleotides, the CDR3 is TGTGCCAGCAGCTCCCGGACAGGCCAGGAAGCTTTCTTT. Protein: CASSSRTGQEAFF.

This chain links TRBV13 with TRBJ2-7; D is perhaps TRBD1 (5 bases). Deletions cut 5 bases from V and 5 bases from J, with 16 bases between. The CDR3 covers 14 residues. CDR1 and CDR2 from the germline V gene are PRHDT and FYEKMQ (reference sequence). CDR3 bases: TGTGCCAGCAGCACCCAGGTAGTAGGGGACGAGCAGTACTTC. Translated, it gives CASSTQVVGDEQYF.

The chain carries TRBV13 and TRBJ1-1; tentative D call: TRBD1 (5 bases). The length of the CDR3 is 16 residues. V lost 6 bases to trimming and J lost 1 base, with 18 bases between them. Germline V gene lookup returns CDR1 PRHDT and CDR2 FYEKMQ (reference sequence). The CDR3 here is CASSLASGGGNTEAFF. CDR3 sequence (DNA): TGTGCCAGCAGTCTAGCGTCGGGGGGAGGGAACACTGAAGCTTTCTTT.

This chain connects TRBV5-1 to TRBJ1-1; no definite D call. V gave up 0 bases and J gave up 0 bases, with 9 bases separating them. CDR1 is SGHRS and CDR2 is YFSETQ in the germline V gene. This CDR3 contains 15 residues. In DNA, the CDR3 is TGCGCCAGCAGCTTGGTGACAACCATGAACACTGAAGCTTTCTTT. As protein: CASSLVTTMNTEAFF. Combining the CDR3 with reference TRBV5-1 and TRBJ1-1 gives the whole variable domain KAGVTQTPRYLIKTRGQQVTLSCSPISGHRSVSWYQQTPGQGLQFLFEYFSETQRNKGNFPGRFSGRQFSNSRSEMNVSTLELGDSALYLCASSLVTTMNTEAFFGQGTRLTVV.

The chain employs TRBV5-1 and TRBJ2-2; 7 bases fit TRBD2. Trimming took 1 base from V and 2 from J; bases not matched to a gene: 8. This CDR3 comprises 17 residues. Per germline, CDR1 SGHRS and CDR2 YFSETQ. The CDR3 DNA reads TGCGCCAGCAGCTTGTCGGGGGGACCCCTTAACACCGGGGAGCTGTTTTTT. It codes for CASSLSGGPLNTGELFF.

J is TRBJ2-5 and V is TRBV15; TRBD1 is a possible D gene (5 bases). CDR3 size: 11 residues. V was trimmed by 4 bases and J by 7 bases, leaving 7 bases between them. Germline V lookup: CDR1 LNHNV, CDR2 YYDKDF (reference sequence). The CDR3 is CATSTGWTQYF. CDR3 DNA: TGTGCCACCAGCACAGGGTGGACCCAGTACTTC. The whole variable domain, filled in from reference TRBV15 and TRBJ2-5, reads DAMVIQNPRYQVTQFGKPVTLSCSQTLNHNVMYWYQQKSSQAPKLLFHYYDKDFNNEADTPDNFQSRRPNTSFCFLDIRSPGLGDTAMYLCATSTGWTQYFGPGTRLLVL.

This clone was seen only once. Here the CDR3 DNA reads TGCGCCAGCAGCTTAGAGCCCTCAAACATTCAGTACTTC. Amino acids: CASSLEPSNIQYF. This chain links TRBV5-1 with TRBJ2-4; D uncertain. This CDR3 region has 13 residues. Trimming removed 2 bases from V and 6 bases from J, with 9 bases in between. Germline CDR1 is SGHRS and CDR2 is YFSETQ.

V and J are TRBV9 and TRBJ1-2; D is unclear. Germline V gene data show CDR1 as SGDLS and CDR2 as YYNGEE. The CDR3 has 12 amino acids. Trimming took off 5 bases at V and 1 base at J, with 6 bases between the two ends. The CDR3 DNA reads TGTGCCAGCAGGGGCCATAACTATGGCTACACCTTC. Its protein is CASRGHNYGYTF.

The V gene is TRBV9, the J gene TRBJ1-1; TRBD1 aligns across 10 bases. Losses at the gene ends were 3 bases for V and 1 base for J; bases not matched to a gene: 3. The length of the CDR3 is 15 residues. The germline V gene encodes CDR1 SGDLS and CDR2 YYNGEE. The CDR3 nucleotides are TGTGCCAGCAGCGAAGGACAGGGGGGGAACACTGAAGCTTTCTTT. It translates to CASSEGQGGNTEAFF.

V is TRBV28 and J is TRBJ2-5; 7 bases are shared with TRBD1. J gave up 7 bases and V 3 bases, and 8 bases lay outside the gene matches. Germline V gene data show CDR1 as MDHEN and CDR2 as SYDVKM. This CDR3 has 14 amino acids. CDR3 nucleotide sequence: TGTGCCAGCAGTTTTATTTCAGGGGGAAGGACCCAGTACTTC. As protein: CASSFISGGRTQYF.